This TCR beta chain was recovered during a study of regulatory T cells in long-lasting Graves disease. Overall study findings and caveats: Persistent disease was associated with favored TRBV28 usage and with favored use of TRBJ1-2 and TRBJ2-5.

V shed 6 bases, J shed 8 bases, and the junction held 12 bases outside the gene matches. The CDR3 contains 17 residues. Indicated time point: newly diagnosed GD, antithyroid drugs for less than 3 months. The TCR library used RNA extracted from PBMCs. Assembly of TCR beta libraries relied on iRepertoire HTBI primers together with Arm-PCR of CDR3 regions. TCRdb reprocessed the multiplex PCR reads via MiXCR and lists one record per CDR3 protein. The repertoire consists of some 350,000 distinct CDR3 sequences, with 15% to 20% occurring once and the leading ten covering 20%. This clonotype was seen ten or more times. Its antigen is unknown. These data were also filed under a second study, of T cells in Graves' hyperthyroidism and ophthalmopathy.

The sequences come from peripheral blood mononuclear cells (PBMCs), collected at new diagnosis, from a patient treated with antithyroid drugs. This TCR was recovered from a woman aged 18-29 years with Graves disease. V and J are TRBV12-3 or TRBV12-4 and TRBJ2-1, with 14 bases aligning to TRBD2. CDR3 loop: CASRPLTGTSGSDEQFF. CDR3 in DNA: TGTGCCAGCAGACCCCTGACCGGGACTAGCGGGAGCGATGAGCAGTTCTTC.